The 14 T cell receptor beta chains presented below share a single source sample, sequenced in a study of Graves' ophthalmopathy and Graves' hyperthyroidism (dated by TCRdb to 2017 to 2018). The sequencer was an Illumina HiSeq 2000. For repertoire sequencing, the TCR beta CDR3 regions were amplified from RNA transcripts. The first round of RT-PCR was done with HTBI primers and the Qiagen OneStep RT-PCR kit, and was followed by a second round of multiplex PCR, then size selection and purification. The public sequencing data were trimmed at Q25 with fastp and processed into clonotypes with MiXCR by TCRdb, which kept only in-frame beta chains. For every CDR3 protein sequence, its rows merge into one entry that carries the most common genes and DNA. Within this sample are about 700,000 distinct CDR3 sequences, with approximately 39% of them counted one time only. The ten largest clones take up over 2.5% of the sample.

Specimen: peripheral blood. Source of these receptors: an adult man with Graves' ophthalmopathy.

This clonotype was detected only a few times. This rearrangement joins TRBV7-9 to TRBJ2-7; 10 positions match TRBD1. V dropped 6 bases and J dropped 3; count of bases not matched to a gene: 8. The CDR3 consists of 15 residues. Germline V gene data show CDR1 as SEHNR and CDR2 as FQNEAQ (reference sequence). The CDR3 protein is CASSPDRGQIYEQYF. The CDR3 bases are TGTGCCAGCAGTCCCGACAGGGGGCAAATCTACGAGCAGTACTTC.

This clonotype occurred many times. This sequence joins TRBV5-1 and TRBJ2-2; 7 bases are shared with TRBD2. There are 14 residues in the CDR3. The trim removed 4 bases at V and 4 bases at J, leaving 4 bases unmatched. Germline V gene lookup returns CDR1 SGHRS and CDR2 YFSETQ. CDR3 sequence: CASSLGTITGELFF. CDR3 DNA: TGCGCCAGCAGCCTCGGGACTATCACCGGGGAGCTGTTTTTT.

This clonotype has just one count. One junction end disagrees with the germline gene, perhaps due to a read error. The chain links TRBV7-6 to TRBJ1-3; possibly TRBD1 for D (5 bases). Germline loops: CDR1 SGHVS, CDR2 FNYEAQ. This CDR3 is 12 amino acids long. The CDR3 nucleotides read TGTGCCGGCAGCCCGGAGGGGTACACCATATATTTT. This encodes CAGSPEGYTIYF. The full variable domain, in which reference TRBV7-6 and TRBJ1-3 provide the parts outside the CDR3, is GAGVSQSPRYKVTKRGQDVALRCDPISGHVSLYWYRQALGQGPEFLTYFNYEAQQDKSGLPNDRFSAERPEGSISTLTIQRTEQRDSAMYRCAGSPEGYTIYFGEGSWLTVV.

The chain is built from TRBV6-1 and TRBJ1-6, with D possibly TRBD1 on 5 matching bases. The CDR3 is 12 residues long. Trimming took off 5 bases at V and 11 bases at J, with 10 bases between the two ends. CDR1 is MNHNS and CDR2 is SASEGT in the germline V gene. CDR3 loop: CASSRSRAPLHF. The CDR3 nucleotides read TGTGCCAGCAGTCGGAGCAGGGCACCCCTCCACTTT.

This clonotype came up many times. The rearrangement uses TRBV29-1 and TRBJ1-1; D ambiguous. Trimming stripped 4 bases from V and 0 bases from J, with 12 bases between. CDR1 is SQVTM and CDR2 is ANQGSEA in the germline V gene. There are 14 residues in the CDR3. CDR3 DNA sequence: TGCAGCGTTGTCTTTCGTGTCATGAACACTGAAGCTTTCTTT. Translation gives CSVVFRVMNTEAFF.

The chain recombines TRBV7-2 with TRBJ1-2, with a tentative D call TRBD1 (6 bases). The length of the CDR3 is 12 residues. The V and J ends lost 8 bases and 8 bases respectively, with 15 bases between them. Germline loops: CDR1 SGHTA, CDR2 FQGNSA. CDR3 in DNA: TGTGCCAGCGCGACAGGCGGTTACGGCTACACCTTC. It encodes CASATGGYGYTF.

The chain has TRBV2 and TRBJ2-7; D perhaps matches TRBD2 (6 bases). V was trimmed by 4 bases and J by 8 bases, leaving 12 bases between them. Per the germline V gene, CDR1 is SNHLY and CDR2 is FYNNEI. The CDR3 has 12 residues. CDR3: CASSVGGNQQYF. CDR3 DNA: TGTGCCAGCAGTGTCGGGGGAAATCAGCAGTACTTC.

This CDR3 is CASSLAGGSEAFF. The DNA of the CDR3 is TGCGCCAGCAGCTTGGCCGGAGGTTCTGAAGCTTTCTTT. The chain carries TRBV5-1 and TRBJ1-1; D remains unclear. V was trimmed by 0 bases and J by 6 bases, leaving 9 bases between them. CDR3 length: 13 amino acids. The germline CDR1 and CDR2 sequences are SGHRS and YFSETQ.

There are many counts of this clonotype. The genes are TRBV24-1 and TRBJ1-1; D is unclear. V was clipped by 12 bases and J by 1 base, with 11 bases between them. Germline CDR1 is KGHDR and CDR2 is SFDVKD. This CDR3 has 12 amino acids. The CDR3 nucleotides are TGTGCCCCCACAAGTGCGAACACTGAAGCTTTCTTT. Its translation is CAPTSANTEAFF.

Remarks on this clonotype: One junction end does not reproduce the germline sequence, and a read error may be involved. V gene TRBV7-9 combines with J gene TRBJ2-5; no reliable D call. This CDR3 comprises 14 residues. Germline assignment: CDR1 SEHNR and CDR2 FQNEAQ (reference sequence). CDR3 nucleotide sequence: TGCGCCAGCAGCCAAGGTGTAGTCCAAGAGACCCAGTACTTC. Encoded protein: CASSQGVVQETQYF. The complete variable domain, with remaining parts taken from reference TRBV7-9 and TRBJ2-5, reads DTGVSQNPRHKITKRGQNVTFRCDPISEHNRLYWYRQTLGQGPEFLTYFQNEAQLEKSRLLSDRFSAERPKGSFSTLEIQRTEQGDSAMYLCASSQGVVQETQYFGPGTRLLVL.

This clonotype has only a few counts. At one end the junction does not follow the germline gene, possibly because of a read error. V gene TRBV5-1 combines with J gene TRBJ2-7; a weak D match, TRBD2 (6 bases). Per germline, CDR1 SGHRS and CDR2 YFSETQ. This CDR3 region has 17 residues. CDR3 nucleotide sequence: TGTGCCAGCAGCCGCGGGGATGAGGGCCCTCGAGTCTACGAGCAGTACTTC. Translated: CASSRGDEGPRVYEQYF. The variable domain in full, completed from reference TRBV5-1 and TRBJ2-7, reads KAGVTQTPRYLIKTRGQQVTLSCSPISGHRSVSWYQQTPGQGLQFLFEYFSETQRNKGNFPGRFSGRQFSNSRSEMNVSTLELGDSALYLCASSRGDEGPRVYEQYFGPGTRLTVT.

This clonotype was seen many times. The chain employs TRBV5-1 and TRBJ2-7; the D gene is possibly TRBD1 (6 bases). Germline CDR1 and CDR2: SGHRS and YFSETQ. Deletions cut 0 bases from V and 0 bases from J, with 10 bases between. This CDR3 is 15 amino acids long. DNA of the CDR3: TGCGCCAGCAGCTTGGCAGGGGCGGGCTCCTACGAGCAGTACTTC. Protein product: CASSLAGAGSYEQYF.

This sequence joins TRBV4-3 and TRBJ2-7; 7 bases fit TRBD1. Germline values: CDR1 LGHNA, CDR2 YSLEER. V lost 0 bases to trimming and J lost 1 base; unmatched junction nucleotides: 6. The CDR3 runs 16 residues. Here the CDR3 reads CASSQERQGPSYEQYF. The CDR3 nucleotides read TGCGCCAGCAGCCAAGAGCGACAGGGACCTTCCTACGAGCAGTACTTC.

This clonotype was picked up many times. The chain has TRBV7-6 and TRBJ1-3; 7 nucleotides agree with TRBD1. Unmatched junction bases numbered 6, after V lost 4 bases and J lost 0 bases. The CDR3 sequence is 16 residues long. Germline CDR1 and CDR2: SGHVS and FNYEAQ. In DNA form, the CDR3 reads TGTGCCAGCAGCTCCGACAGGGCTCTCTCTGGAAACACCATATATTTT. Translating gives CASSSDRALSGNTIYF.